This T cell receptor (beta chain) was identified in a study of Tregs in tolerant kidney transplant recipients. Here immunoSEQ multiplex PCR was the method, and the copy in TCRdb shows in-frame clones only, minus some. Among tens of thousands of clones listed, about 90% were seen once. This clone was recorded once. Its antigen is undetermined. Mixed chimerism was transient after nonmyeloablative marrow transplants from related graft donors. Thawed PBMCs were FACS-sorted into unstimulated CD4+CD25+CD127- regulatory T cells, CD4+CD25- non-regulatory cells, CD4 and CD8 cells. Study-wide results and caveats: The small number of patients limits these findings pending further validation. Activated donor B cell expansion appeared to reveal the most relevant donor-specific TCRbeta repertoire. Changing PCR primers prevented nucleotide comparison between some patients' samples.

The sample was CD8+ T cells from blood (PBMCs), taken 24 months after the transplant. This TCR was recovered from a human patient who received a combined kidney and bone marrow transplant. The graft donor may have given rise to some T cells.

CDR3 DNA sequence: TGTGCCAGCAGTCGGGACATCCAGACCCAGTACTTC. This sequence encodes CASSRDIQTQYF. J is TRBJ2-5 and V is TRBV6-5, with D perhaps TRBD1 (6 bases). Germline-derived CDR1 and CDR2 are MNHEY and SVGAGI. This CDR3 spans 12 amino acids. Trimming left V 5 bases short and J 6 bases short, with 10 bases between.